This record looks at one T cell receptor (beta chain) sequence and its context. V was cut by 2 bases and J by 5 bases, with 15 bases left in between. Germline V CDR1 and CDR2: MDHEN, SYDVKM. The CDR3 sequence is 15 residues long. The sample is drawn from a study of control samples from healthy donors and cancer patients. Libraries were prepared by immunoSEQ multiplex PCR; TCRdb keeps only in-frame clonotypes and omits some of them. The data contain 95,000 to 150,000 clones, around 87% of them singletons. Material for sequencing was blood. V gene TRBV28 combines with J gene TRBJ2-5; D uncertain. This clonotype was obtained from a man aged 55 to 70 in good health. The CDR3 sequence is CASSLLGVKGETQYF. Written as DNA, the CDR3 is TGTGCCAGCAGTTTACTTGGGGTTAAGGGCGAGACCCAGTACTTC.